The source of this T cell receptor (beta chain) is a study of tumor-infiltrating lymphocytes in primary liver carcinoma. The overall study: Stage T1-T3 N0M0 and a size of roughly 4.2 to 11 cm characterized the tumors.

The CDR3 loop spans 15 amino acids. Germline-derived CDR1 and CDR2 are MNHNS and SASEGT. Trimming shortened V by 6 bases and J by 5 bases, and 19 bases separated the two germline ends. Germline DNA was also extracted, and blood RNA derived from unsorted whole blood. TCR beta cDNA was reverse-transcribed from approximately 0.45 ug of total RNA. The reaction used a constant-region primer and ProtoScript II reverse transcriptase. Each TCR beta library was derived from three nested multiplex PCR rounds that employed slightly modified ARM-PCR. Both of the initial two PCR rounds ran for roughly 10 cycles and employed TRBV1-TRBV30 forward primers alongside a C-beta reverse primer. MiXCR, run by TCRdb on the multiplex PCR reads, gives a single entry per CDR3 protein. The table lists around 210,000 distinct CDR3 sequences, approximately 65% of them singletons, with roughly 6.8% in the top ten. Ten or more counts support this clonotype.

The rearrangement uses TRBV6-1 and TRBJ2-5, with D possibly TRBD1 on 6 matching bases. What was sequenced was peripheral blood. This receptor was taken from a woman aged 55-69 years with primary liver carcinoma and hepatitis B virus infection. The CDR3 here is CASSKQGAPQETQYF. In DNA, the CDR3 is TGTGCCAGCAGCAAACAGGGAGCCCCTCAGGAGACCCAGTACTTC.